What follows are 10 T cell receptor beta chains derived from one specimen sequenced in a study of early T cells in non-severe SARS-CoV-2 infection. Via MiXCR, TCRdb re-called the 5' RACE reads, giving one row per CDR3 protein. The sample lists 40,000 to 45,000 distinct CDR3 sequences; approximately 4.8% were seen once. Material: whole blood. These receptors all come from an adult who was a healthcare worker with PCR-confirmed SARS-CoV-2 infection or an uninfected control (not recorded which).

The chain combines TRBV7-2 with TRBJ1-6; 7 positions agree with TRBD1. The CDR3 has 15 residues. Trimming at V came to 5 bases and at J to 7 bases, leaving 8 bases not matched to a gene. The germline V gene encodes CDR1 SGHTA and CDR2 FQGNSA. The CDR3 DNA reads as TGTGCCAGCAGCCCCCAACCGGGACAGAATTCACCCCTCCACTTT. Protein sequence: CASSPQPGQNSPLHF.

This clonotype has ten or more counts. V is TRBV28 and J is TRBJ2-7; weak D call: TRBD1 (5 bases). Germline CDR1 MDHEN, CDR2 SYDVKM. CDR3 length: 14 residues. V was pared by 5 bases and J by 3 bases, with 14 bases between. The CDR3 DNA is TGTGCCAGCAGTCGTACGGACATATTCTACGAGCAGTACTTC. It is translated as CASSRTDIFYEQYF.

Many counts were recorded for this clonotype. The chain carries TRBV7-2 and TRBJ1-2; 10 positions agree with TRBD1. V shed 6 bases and J 8 bases; nucleotides not matched to a gene: 9. Per germline, CDR1 SGHTA and CDR2 FQGNSA. The CDR3 runs to 14 residues. The CDR3 is CASRAGTGAGGYTF. The DNA of the CDR3 is TGTGCCAGCAGGGCCGGGACAGGGGCCGGCGGCTACACCTTC.

J is TRBJ2-7 and V is TRBV28; D remains unclear. The length of the CDR3 is 11 residues. Trimming cost V 5 bases and J 7 bases, with 9 bases left between them. CDR1 is MDHEN, CDR2 SYDVKM, per germline. As DNA, the CDR3 is TGTGCCAGCAGTGTCTCATGGGAGCAGTACTTC. As protein: CASSVSWEQYF.

This clonotype was observed at least ten times. The chain employs TRBV19 and TRBJ1-5, with D unclear. Germline loops: CDR1 LNHDA, CDR2 SQIVND (reference sequence). CDR3 length: 13 residues. V shed 9 bases and J shed 2 bases, with 11 bases lying between them. CDR3 sequence: CASALERNQPQHF. CDR3 bases: TGTGCCAGCGCCCTGGAGCGCAATCAGCCCCAGCATTTT.

Ten or more counts support this clonotype. The chain links TRBV19 to TRBJ1-2; TRBD1 is a possible D gene (5 bases). Trimming cost V 2 bases and J 3 bases, with 13 bases left between them. CDR3 length: 15 amino acids. The germline CDR1 and CDR2 sequences are LNHDA and SQIVND (reference sequence). In nucleotides, the CDR3 is TGTGCCAGTAGTATACGGAAGGGACGGCACTATGGCTACACCTTC. Amino acids: CASSIRKGRHYGYTF.

This clonotype is medium-sized by share. CDR3 loop: CASSQEERGPNEQFF. CDR3 bases: TGTGCCAGCAGCCAAGAGGAGCGGGGACCAAATGAGCAGTTCTTC. This chain joins TRBV4-2 and TRBJ2-1; 7 bases map to TRBD2. The length of the CDR3 is 15 residues. The J segment lost 7 bases and the V segment lost 0 bases, leaving 6 bases of the junction unmatched. In germline, CDR1 is LGHNA, CDR2 YNFKEQ.

This clonotype was recorded many times. J is TRBJ1-5 and V is TRBV5-4; D not certain. Germline V gene sequence: CDR1 SGHNT, CDR2 YYREEE (reference sequence). Trimming removed 4 bases at V and 9 bases at J, with 14 bases between. The CDR3 has 13 residues. This CDR3 is CASSTGGEGPQHF. Here the CDR3 DNA reads TGTGCCAGCAGCACCGGTGGGGAGGGGCCCCAGCATTTT.

This sequence joins TRBV9 and TRBJ2-6, with 7 bases that match TRBD1. Per germline, CDR1 SGDLS and CDR2 YYNGEE. This CDR3 is built from 16 residues. V lost 2 bases to trimming and J lost 2 bases; unmatched junction nucleotides: 4. CDR3 sequence (DNA): TGTGCCAGCAGCGTCTCGACAGGGACTGGGGCCAACGTCCTGACTTTC. Its protein product is CASSVSTGTGANVLTF.

This clonotype was observed a few times. The V call is TRBV20-1, the J call TRBJ2-7; a possible D gene is TRBD1 (5 bases). Germline loops: CDR1 DFQATT, CDR2 SNEGSKA (reference sequence). V lost 3 bases and J lost 3, with 15 bases in between. The CDR3 covers 14 residues. The chain's CDR3 is CSASRSRDLYEQYF. In DNA form, the CDR3 reads TGCAGTGCTAGCAGGTCCAGGGATCTCTACGAGCAGTACTTC.